These T cell receptor beta chains were read from a single sample in a study of T-cell reconstitution after alpha-beta-depleted transplantation in children. TCRdb reanalysed the PCR reads using MiXCR and keeps one entry per CDR3 protein. Among 490,000 or so distinct CDR3 sequences listed, around 12% were seen once. The source material was PBMCs from the stem cell graft donor, sampled from the stem cell graft. The receptors derive from a human donor who donated a stem cell graft to a child with combined immunodeficiency. Both conserved end residues are part of each CDR3. Each record gives: V gene, D gene, clone size, J gene, CDR3 protein, CDR3 DNA. A D gene is named only where the DNA matches it firmly. Not all rows give a size; the values are once, few, many and, for expanded clones, a class.

>TRBV30|NA|NA|TRBJ1-1
CAWKPLGPEGTEAFF
TGTGCCTGGAAACCTCTGGGGCCAGAGGGCACTGAAGCTTTCTTT
>TRBV2|NA|few|TRBJ2-7
CASSERGHINYEQYF
TGTGCCAGCAGTGAACGAGGCCACATTAACTACGAGCAGTACTTC
>TRBV4-3|NA|NA|TRBJ2-3
CASSDSKTDTQYF
TGCGCCAGCTCCGACAGTAAGACAGATACGCAGTATTTT
>TRBV29-1|NA|few|TRBJ2-7
CSVEWGGPGYEQYF
TGCAGCGTTGAATGGGGTGGGCCCGGCTACGAGCAGTACTTC
>TRBV6-2/TRBV6-3|TRBD1|NA|TRBJ2-7
CASSIDRVLATYEQYF
TGTGCCAGCAGTATCGACAGGGTTCTGGCGACCTACGAGCAGTACTTC
>TRBV20-1|NA|many|TRBJ1-1
CSARDPGRMNTEAFF
TGCAGTGCTAGAGATCCGGGACGGATGAACACTGAAGCTTTCTTT
>TRBV18|NA|few|TRBJ2-7
CASSLQDYEQYF
TGTGCCAGCTCACTTCAGGACTACGAGCAGTACTTC
>TRBV4-3|NA|NA|TRBJ2-3
CASSQEGTQVGDTQYF
TGCGCCAGCAGCCAAGAAGGCACTCAAGTTGGAGATACGCAGTATTTT
>TRBV29-1|NA|many|TRBJ2-3
CSVEKGDTQYF
TGCAGCGTTGAGAAGGGGGATACGCAGTATTTT
>TRBV12-3/TRBV12-4|TRBD2|NA|TRBJ2-3
CASSLGVAGGSDTQYF
TGTGCCAGCAGTTTAGGGGTAGCGGGAGGCAGCGATACGCAGTATTTT
>TRBV14|NA|few|TRBJ2-3
CASSQRGLASTDTQYF
TGTGCCAGCAGCCAACGGGGGCTCGCTAGCACAGATACGCAGTATTTT
>TRBV19|TRBD2|few|TRBJ2-1
CASRGGYEQFF
TGTGCCAGTAGGGGGGGGTATGAGCAGTTCTTC
>TRBV13|NA|many|TRBJ1-1
CASSRVRGTEAFF
TGTGCCAGCAGCCGAGTGAGGGGCACTGAAGCTTTCTTT
>TRBV6-2/TRBV6-3|TRBD1|NA|TRBJ2-7
CASSWYGTEYYEQYF
TGTGCCAGCAGCTGGTACGGGACAGAGTACTACGAGCAGTACTTC
>TRBV11-1|NA|many|TRBJ2-1
CASTQLAGSNNEQFF
TGTGCCAGCACCCAACTCGCGGGATCAAACAATGAGCAGTTCTTC
>TRBV4-2|TRBD1|NA|TRBJ1-4
CASSQDPRGYATNEKLFF
TGTGCCAGCAGCCAAGATCCCAGGGGGTATGCAACTAATGAAAAACTGTTTTTT
>TRBV5-8|NA|many|TRBJ2-1
CASSRFGRSYNEQFF
TGTGCCAGCAGCCGTTTTGGACGCTCCTACAATGAGCAGTTCTTC
>TRBV12-3/TRBV12-4|TRBD1|NA|TRBJ2-3
CASSEDRGLTDTQYF
TGTGCCAGCAGCGAGGACAGGGGGCTAACAGATACGCAGTATTTT
>TRBV29-1|NA|NA|TRBJ2-1
CSALSGARNDEQFF
TGCAGCGCACTTTCCGGGGCCCGTAACGATGAGCAGTTCTTC
>TRBV7-9|NA|NA|TRBJ2-3
CASSLMRQVEDTQYF
TGTGCCAGCAGCTTGATGCGACAGGTCGAAGATACGCAGTATTTT
>TRBV7-9|TRBD1|NA|TRBJ2-2
CASSSARQGGIGELFF
TGTGCCAGCAGCTCCGCCCGACAGGGGGGAATCGGGGAGCTGTTTTTT